These 29 T cell receptor beta chains originate from one sample sequenced in a study of CD8 T cells in Susac syndrome. When the RNA was reverse transcribed, random hexamers were used with an input of about 0.45 to 1 ug. TCRdb analysed the immunoSEQ multiplex PCR reads with MiXCR anew, one entry per CDR3 protein. This repertoire shows 200,000 to 250,000 distinct CDR3 sequences, 95% found once; its top ten account for 0.08% to 0.095%. The sample taken for sequencing was CD4+ T cells from PBMCs. These receptors all stem from a human donor with multiple sclerosis.

The chain carries TRBV20-1 and TRBJ2-7; D is possibly TRBD1 (6 bases). Looked up from germline, CDR1 is DFQATT and CDR2 is SNEGSKA (reference sequence). This CDR3 spans 12 amino acids. V dropped 3 bases and J dropped 7 bases, with 13 bases sitting between them. The CDR3 protein is CSARGAAWEQYF. The CDR3 DNA reads TGCAGTGCTAGGGGGGCGGCGTGGGAGCAGTACTTC.

The chain couples TRBV20-1 to TRBJ1-1, with 10 bases aligning to TRBD1. The trim removed 4 bases at V and 4 bases at J, leaving 3 bases unmatched. The CDR3 is 13 amino acids. Germline CDR1 and CDR2: DFQATT and SNEGSKA (reference sequence). The CDR3 sequence is CSAMTGGGTEAFF. CDR3 coding DNA: TGCAGTGCTATGACAGGGGGCGGCACTGAAGCTTTCTTT.

This chain joins TRBV29-1 and TRBJ2-7; 11 bases match TRBD2. CDR1 is SQVTM and CDR2 is ANQGSEA in the germline V gene. The CDR3 extends over 15 amino acids. V was clipped by 6 bases and J by 6 bases; unmatched bases: 13. The CDR3 region is CSVPGLAGAPAEQYF. In nucleotides, the CDR3 is TGCAGCGTACCCGGACTAGCGGGTGCCCCAGCCGAGCAGTACTTC.

A single count supports this clonotype. Here the CDR3 reads CSVDRGVVDTQYF. The CDR3 DNA is TGCAGCGTTGACAGGGGAGTGGTAGATACGCAGTATTTT. The chain carries TRBV29-1 and TRBJ2-3; the D gene is possibly TRBD1 (6 bases). Germline values: CDR1 SQVTM, CDR2 ANQGSEA. The CDR3 length is 13 residues. Trimming removed 3 bases from V and 5 bases from J, with 12 bases in between.

In this sample, this clonotype turned up once. This sequence joins TRBV9 and TRBJ1-4; D possibly corresponds to TRBD1 (5 bases). The CDR3 consists of 15 residues. The V gene lost 4 bases and the J gene lost 3 bases, with 13 bases spanning the gap. The V gene's germline CDR1 is SGDLS and CDR2 YYNGEE. The CDR3 spells CASSSSRVANEKLFF. CDR3 DNA: TGTGCCAGCAGCTCTAGCAGGGTGGCTAATGAAAAACTGTTTTTT.

The chain couples TRBV6-5 to TRBJ1-2; 9 bases line up with TRBD1. CDR3 length: 15 residues. CDR1 is MNHEY, CDR2 SVGAGI, per germline. V shed 6 bases, J shed 3 bases, and the junction held 8 bases outside the gene matches. The CDR3 nucleotides read TGTGCCAGCAGCCAGGGACAGGGATGGGACTATGGCTACACCTTC. It encodes CASSQGQGWDYGYTF.

CDR3 protein: CASNPQLQAAGNTIYF. The CDR3 DNA follows: TGTGCCAGCAACCCCCAGCTACAGGCGGCTGGAAACACCATATATTTT. The rearrangement joins TRBV7-9 to TRBJ1-3, with D maybe TRBD1 (5 bases). The V and J ends lost 7 bases and 2 bases respectively, with 18 bases between them. This CDR3 has 16 amino acids. The V gene's germline CDR1 is SEHNR and CDR2 FQNEAQ (reference sequence).

The chain employs TRBV29-1 and TRBJ2-3; D possibly corresponds to TRBD2 (5 bases). V was clipped by 4 bases and J by 6 bases, with 11 bases between them. The CDR3 is made up of 12 amino acids. In germline, CDR1 is SQVTM, CDR2 ANQGSEA. The CDR3 sequence is CSVALAADTQYF. The CDR3 nucleotides read TGCAGCGTTGCCCTAGCAGCGGATACGCAGTATTTT.

The chain is built from TRBV5-6 and TRBJ1-1; D unclear. Germline lookup yields CDR1 SGHDT and CDR2 YYEEEE. CDR3 length: 15 residues. V lost 2 bases to trimming and J lost 8 bases, with 19 bases between them. CDR3 coding DNA: TGTGCCAGCAGCTTAGGTCTCGGATCCGAAAGAGAAGCTTTCTTT. Translation: CASSLGLGSEREAFF. Drawing the rest from reference TRBV5-6 and TRBJ1-1, the complete variable domain is DAGVTQSPTHLIKTRGQQVTLRCSPKSGHDTVSWYQQALGQGPQFIFQYYEEEERQRGNFPDRFSGHQFPNYSSELNVNALLLGDSALYLCASSLGLGSEREAFFGQGTRLTVV.

The chain uses TRBV10-3 and TRBJ2-3, with D unresolved. The germline CDR1 and CDR2 sequences are ENHRY and SYGVKD. V was cut by 8 bases and J by 2 bases, with 8 bases left in between. The CDR3 loop spans 12 amino acids. The CDR3 nucleotides read TGTGCCATCGCTTCTACCACAGATACGCAGTATTTT. It encodes CAIASTTDTQYF.

This chain connects TRBV3-1 to TRBJ1-1; 7 bases fit TRBD1. This CDR3 is built from 13 residues. Germline V gene lookup returns CDR1 LGHDT and CDR2 YNNKEL (reference sequence). The V gene end was trimmed by 5 bases and the J gene end by 10 bases; junction bases not matched to a gene: 10. The CDR3 loop reads CASSGDSGGRAFF. Here the CDR3 DNA reads TGTGCCAGCAGCGGGGACAGTGGCGGTCGAGCTTTCTTT.

CDR3 region: CSARDRGGRASNQPQHF. The CDR3 nucleotides are TGCAGTGCTAGAGATCGGGGGGGTCGGGCAAGCAATCAGCCCCAGCATTTT. The V gene is TRBV20-1, the J gene TRBJ1-5; D may be TRBD1 (5 bases). The CDR3 covers 17 residues. V gave up 0 bases and J gave up 1 base, with 16 bases separating them. Germline lookup yields CDR1 DFQATT and CDR2 SNEGSKA (reference sequence).

The rearrangement links TRBV29-1 to TRBJ2-7; 10 bases line up with TRBD2. The V gene's germline CDR1 is SQVTM and CDR2 ANQGSEA. Germline trimming cut 5 bases from V and 2 bases from J; bases unmatched to any gene: 15. The CDR3 totals 17 residues. The chain's CDR3 is CSVRGSGRTTHPYEQYF. For the CDR3, the DNA is TGCAGCGTTCGGGGTAGCGGGAGGACGACCCATCCCTACGAGCAGTACTTC.

The chain combines TRBV14 with TRBJ2-5; 9 bases are a match to TRBD2. V dropped 1 base and J dropped 0; count of bases not matched to a gene: 6. CDR1 and CDR2 from the germline V gene are SGHDN and FVKESK. This CDR3 is 17 amino acids long. The CDR3 nucleotides are TGTGCCAGCAGCCAAGTGCTAGCGGGGACGTACCAAGAGACCCAGTACTTC. This gives the protein CASSQVLAGTYQETQYF.

V is TRBV20-1 and J is TRBJ2-7; TRBD1 aligns across 7 bases. The CDR3 has 15 amino acids. Per germline, CDR1 DFQATT and CDR2 SNEGSKA (reference sequence). The ends lost 2 bases at V and 2 bases at J; junction bases unmatched: 9. The CDR3 reads CSARKPGQKTYEQYF. CDR3 DNA sequence: TGCAGTGCTAGAAAGCCGGGACAGAAAACCTACGAGCAGTACTTC.

V usage is TRBV18 and J usage is TRBJ2-7; D uncertain. The V and J ends lost 6 bases and 1 base respectively, with 13 bases between them. Germline CDR1 is KGHSH and CDR2 is LQKENI. The CDR3 contains 14 residues. CDR3 sequence: CASSPPLGSYEQYF. CDR3 DNA: TGTGCCAGCTCTCCGCCCCTCGGGTCCTACGAGCAGTACTTC.

V is TRBV27 and J is TRBJ2-4; TRBD1 matches 7 bases. Unmatched junction bases numbered 12, after V lost 5 bases and J lost 5 bases. CDR1 and CDR2 (germline): MNHEY, SMNVEV (reference sequence). This CDR3 spans 16 amino acids. The CDR3 region is CASSTRTGPGQNIQYF. CDR3 sequence (DNA): TGTGCCAGCAGTACGCGGACAGGTCCAGGCCAAAACATTCAGTACTTC.

The gene calls are TRBV29-1 and TRBJ1-1; D is possibly TRBD1 (6 bases). Trimming left V 7 bases short and J 4 bases short, with 16 bases between. This CDR3 is built from 13 residues. The germline V gene encodes CDR1 SQVTM and CDR2 ANQGSEA. The CDR3 protein is CSATTGSGTEAFF. DNA for the CDR3: TGCAGCGCCACAACAGGGTCCGGCACTGAAGCTTTCTTT.

The chain recombines TRBV12-3 or TRBV12-4 with TRBJ1-6, with TRBD1 matching 9 bases. With V trimmed by 5 bases and J by 10 bases, 12 bases remained unmatched. The CDR3 has 16 residues. The CDR3 sequence is CASSQAKGQGRSPLHF. The CDR3 DNA sequence: TGTGCCAGCAGTCAGGCGAAGGGACAGGGACGCTCACCCCTCCACTTT.

This rearrangement joins TRBV25-1 to TRBJ1-2; perhaps TRBD1 as D (6 bases). CDR1 is MGHDK and CDR2 is SYGVNS in the germline V gene. CDR3 length: 12 amino acids. V was shortened by 3 bases and J by 7 bases, with 9 bases between the two germline ends. The CDR3 loop reads CASSDLGAGYTF. DNA of the CDR3: TGTGCCAGCAGTGATCTGGGGGCTGGCTACACCTTC.

In DNA, the CDR3 is TGTGCCAGCAGTGAGCCCCGACAGACTCCCTATGGCTACACCTTC. The encoded protein is CASSEPRQTPYGYTF. This sequence joins TRBV6-1 and TRBJ1-2; TRBD1 is a possible D gene (5 bases). CDR3 size: 15 residues. V was cut by 3 bases and J by 4 bases, with 15 bases left in between. Looked up from germline, CDR1 is MNHNS and CDR2 is SASEGT.

CDR3 bases: TGTGCCACCAGTGATTCAGGGCTGGGTCGAGATACGCAGTATTTT. Translating gives CATSDSGLGRDTQYF. J is TRBJ2-3 and V is TRBV24-1; a possible D gene is TRBD1 (5 bases). Germline CDR1 KGHDR, CDR2 SFDVKD. The CDR3 extends over 15 amino acids. V was pared by 2 bases and J by 5 bases, with 13 bases between.

This clonotype was seen only a few times. This chain connects TRBV7-9 to TRBJ1-1; 7 positions match TRBD1. The J segment lost 1 base and the V segment lost 2 bases, leaving 1 base of the junction unmatched. From germline, CDR1 is SEHNR and CDR2 FQNEAQ (reference sequence). This CDR3 comprises 14 residues. The DNA of the CDR3 is TGTGCCAGCAGCTTACGGACAGGGAACACTGAAGCTTTCTTT. Translated, it gives CASSLRTGNTEAFF.

This chain uses TRBV5-1 with TRBJ2-5; D tentatively reads TRBD1 or TRBD2 (6 bases each). The germline CDR1 and CDR2 sequences are SGHRS and YFSETQ. The CDR3 length is 15 residues. Between the trimmed V and J ends, which lost 0 bases and 4 bases, there was a span of 13 bases. The CDR3 region has the DNA TGCGCCAGCAGCTTGGCGGTCAGGGGAGGAGAGACCCAGTACTTC. Translating gives CASSLAVRGGETQYF.

This chain connects TRBV7-9 to TRBJ2-7; 9 bases align to TRBD2. The CDR3 sequence is 14 residues long. The V and J ends lost 4 bases and 3 bases, in that order; junction bases with no gene match: 4. CDR1 SEHNR and CDR2 FQNEAQ come from the germline V gene (reference sequence). CDR3 sequence: CASSSGLARYEQYF. CDR3 sequence (DNA): TGTGCCAGCAGCTCGGGACTAGCCCGCTACGAGCAGTACTTC.

V gene TRBV5-1 combines with J gene TRBJ1-5; the D is unclear. The CDR3 has 13 residues. Trimming cost V 4 bases and J 4 bases, with 9 bases left between them. CDR1 and CDR2 from the germline V gene are SGHRS and YFSETQ. This chain's CDR3 is CASSPEENQPQHF. The CDR3 nucleotides are TGCGCCAGCAGCCCAGAGGAAAATCAGCCCCAGCATTTT.

This chain joins TRBV12-3 or TRBV12-4 and TRBJ2-7; D is perhaps TRBD1 (5 bases). The CDR3 length is 14 residues. The V gene lost 4 bases and the J gene lost 2 bases, with 12 bases spanning the gap. CDR3 in amino acids: CASSSGLRTYEQYF. CDR3 coding DNA: TGTGCCAGCAGTTCAGGGTTGAGAACCTACGAGCAGTACTTC.

The count of this clonotype is one. J is TRBJ2-3 and V is TRBV29-1, with D tentatively TRBD2 (5 bases). Germline loops: CDR1 SQVTM, CDR2 ANQGSEA. The CDR3 is 17 amino acids. Trimming cost V 0 bases and J 1 base, with 17 bases left between them. The CDR3 region is CSVEDPLGLRGTDTQYF. For the CDR3, the DNA is TGCAGCGTTGAAGATCCTCTGGGCTTGAGGGGCACAGATACGCAGTATTTT.

The chain couples TRBV3-1 to TRBJ2-5; a weak D match, TRBD1 (6 bases). Per the germline V gene, CDR1 is LGHDT and CDR2 is YNNKEL (reference sequence). V was pared by 4 bases and J by 4 bases, with 19 bases between. This CDR3 is built from 16 residues. DNA for the CDR3: TGTGCCAGCAGCCGTCGAAAGGGGGTAGAGGGAGAGACCCAGTACTTC. As protein: CASSRRKGVEGETQYF.